The 9 T cell receptor beta chains reported below all come from one sample, sequenced in a study of T-cell reconstitution after alpha-beta-depleted transplantation in children. Using unique molecular identifiers, the investigators prepared the TCRbeta library. TCRdb independently ran MiXCR on the PCR reads; one entry per CDR3 protein. Of around 120,000 distinct CDR3 sequences in the sample, under 30% were seen once. Sequenced material: PBMCs, mostly from graft donor cells, taken 180 days after TCRalphabeta/CD19-depleted stem cell transplant. These receptors were obtained from a male patient aged 2 to 9 who had a stem cell transplant for chronic granulomatous disease, so the T cells may come from the graft donor.

The chain recombines TRBV7-2 with TRBJ2-1; weak D call: TRBD1 (6 bases). V lost 4 bases and J lost 0, with 13 bases in between. This CDR3 is built from 16 residues. Germline lookup yields CDR1 SGHTA and CDR2 FQGNSA. The DNA for the CDR3 is TGTGCCAGCAGCTACCCTCAGGGGAGCTCCTACAATGAGCAGTTCTTC. Translation: CASSYPQGSSYNEQFF.

This clonotype has just a few counts. The chain links TRBV12-3 or TRBV12-4 to TRBJ1-1, with 7 bases fitting TRBD1. The ends lost 2 bases at V and 1 base at J; junction bases unmatched: 4. The CDR3 runs 15 residues. The CDR3 protein is CASSLQTGRNTEAFF. DNA of the CDR3: TGTGCCAGCAGTTTACAGACAGGGCGGAACACTGAAGCTTTCTTT.

The V and J genes are TRBV5-1 and TRBJ1-2, with D tentatively TRBD1 (6 bases). The CDR3 spans 14 residues. Between the trimmed V and J ends, which lost 5 bases and 6 bases, there was a span of 17 bases. The germline V gene encodes CDR1 SGHRS and CDR2 YFSETQ. CDR3 region: CASRSGTSLDGYTF. DNA of the CDR3: TGCGCCAGCAGATCCGGGACAAGCCTCGATGGCTACACCTTC.

This clonotype was observed a few times. The chain employs TRBV7-8 and TRBJ2-7; 9 positions match TRBD1. Germline V lookup: CDR1 SGHVS, CDR2 FQNEAQ. Trimming took 4 bases from V and 5 from J; bases not matched to a gene: 12. This CDR3 contains 16 residues. CDR3 amino acids: CASSSVNRDRVHEQYF. CDR3 nucleotide sequence: TGTGCCAGCAGCTCCGTGAACCGGGACAGGGTCCACGAGCAGTACTTC.

Ten or more counts support this clonotype. The J gene is TRBJ2-1, the V gene TRBV7-8; 11 nucleotides align to TRBD2. V lost 4 bases to trimming and J lost 4 bases; unmatched junction nucleotides: 12. Germline-derived CDR1 and CDR2 are SGHVS and FQNEAQ. The CDR3 has 18 residues. The CDR3 region is CASSSSGGRFSSYNEQFF. The CDR3 nucleotides are TGTGCCAGCAGCTCTAGCGGGGGGAGGTTCTCGAGTTACAATGAGCAGTTCTTC.

This clonotype was picked up many times. This chain uses TRBV29-1 with TRBJ1-2, with 9 bases lining up with TRBD1. From germline, CDR1 is SQVTM and CDR2 ANQGSEA. Trimming at V came to 6 bases and at J to 2 bases, leaving 4 bases not matched to a gene. CDR3 length equals 13 residues. The CDR3 is CSVTGGTNYGYTF. The DNA for the CDR3 is TGCAGCGTGACAGGGGGGACAAACTATGGCTACACCTTC.

The chain employs TRBV2 and TRBJ2-3, with D maybe TRBD2 (7 bases). With 9 bases removed from V and 4 bases from J, the gap between germline ends came to 8 bases. In germline, CDR1 is SNHLY, CDR2 FYNNEI. This CDR3 spans 11 amino acids. CDR3 sequence: CARGGPDTQYF. CDR3 sequence (DNA): TGTGCCAGGGGGGGGCCAGATACGCAGTATTTT.

The chain couples TRBV7-9 to TRBJ1-2; D remains unclear. CDR3 size: 12 residues. Germline assignment: CDR1 SEHNR and CDR2 FQNEAQ (reference sequence). Trimming removed 0 bases at V and 8 bases at J, with 7 bases between. The CDR3 DNA follows: TGTGCCAGCAGCTTAGCATCGGGAGGCTACACCTTC. Amino acids: CASSLASGGYTF.

This clonotype has a count of ten or more. The J gene is TRBJ2-7, the V gene TRBV5-6; 7 bases align to TRBD2. In germline, CDR1 is SGHDT, CDR2 YYEEEE. This CDR3 contains 14 residues. The V and J ends lost 4 bases and 2 bases, in that order; junction bases with no gene match: 6. In nucleotides, the CDR3 is TGTGCCAGCAGCCCAAATGGGGGGGCCTACGAGCAGTACTTC. As protein: CASSPNGGAYEQYF.